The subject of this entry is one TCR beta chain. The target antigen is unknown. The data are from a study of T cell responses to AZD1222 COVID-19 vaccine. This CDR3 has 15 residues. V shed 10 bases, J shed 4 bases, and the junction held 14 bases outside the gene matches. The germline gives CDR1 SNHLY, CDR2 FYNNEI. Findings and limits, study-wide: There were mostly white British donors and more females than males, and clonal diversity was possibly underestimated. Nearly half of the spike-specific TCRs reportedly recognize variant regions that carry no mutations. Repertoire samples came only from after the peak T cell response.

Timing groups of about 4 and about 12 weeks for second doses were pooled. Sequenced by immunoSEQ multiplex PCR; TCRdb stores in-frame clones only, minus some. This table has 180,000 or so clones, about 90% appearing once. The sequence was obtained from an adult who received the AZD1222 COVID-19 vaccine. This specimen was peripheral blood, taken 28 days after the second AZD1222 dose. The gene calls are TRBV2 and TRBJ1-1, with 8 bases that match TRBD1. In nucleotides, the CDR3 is TGTGCCACTACGCTGGACAGGGCGGTTCTCACTGAAGCTTTCTTT. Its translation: CATTLDRAVLTEAFF.